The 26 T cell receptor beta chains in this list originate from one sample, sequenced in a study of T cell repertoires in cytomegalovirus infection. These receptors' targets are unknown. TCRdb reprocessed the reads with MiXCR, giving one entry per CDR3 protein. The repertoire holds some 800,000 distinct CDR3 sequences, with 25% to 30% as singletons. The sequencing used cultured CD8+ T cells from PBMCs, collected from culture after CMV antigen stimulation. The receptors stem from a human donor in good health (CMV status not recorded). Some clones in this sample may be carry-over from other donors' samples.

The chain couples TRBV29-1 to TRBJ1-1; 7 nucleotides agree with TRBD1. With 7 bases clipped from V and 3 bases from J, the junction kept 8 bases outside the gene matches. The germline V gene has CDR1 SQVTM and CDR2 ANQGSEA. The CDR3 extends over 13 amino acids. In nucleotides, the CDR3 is TGCAGCGCCCGAACAGGGGCGTACACTGAAGCTTTCTTT. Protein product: CSARTGAYTEAFF. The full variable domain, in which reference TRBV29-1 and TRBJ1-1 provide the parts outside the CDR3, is SAVISQKPSRDICQRGTSLTIQCQVDSQVTMMFWYRQQPGQSLTLIATANQGSEATYESGFVIDKFPISRPNLTFSTLTVSNMSPEDSSIYLCSARTGAYTEAFFGQGTRLTVV.

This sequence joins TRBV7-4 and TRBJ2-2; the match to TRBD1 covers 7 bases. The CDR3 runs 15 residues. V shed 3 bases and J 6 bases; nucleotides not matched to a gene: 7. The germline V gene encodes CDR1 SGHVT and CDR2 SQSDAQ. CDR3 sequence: CASSFVGGIAGELFF. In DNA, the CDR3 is TGTGCCAGCAGCTTCGTAGGGGGCATCGCCGGGGAGCTGTTTTTT.

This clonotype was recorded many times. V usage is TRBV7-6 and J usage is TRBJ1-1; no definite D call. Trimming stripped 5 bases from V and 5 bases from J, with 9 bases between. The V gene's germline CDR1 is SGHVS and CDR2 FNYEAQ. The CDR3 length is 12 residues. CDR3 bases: TGTGCCAGCAGCCCCGTGGGGACTGAAGCTTTCTTT. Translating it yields CASSPVGTEAFF. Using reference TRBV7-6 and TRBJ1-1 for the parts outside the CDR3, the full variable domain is GAGVSQSPRYKVTKRGQDVALRCDPISGHVSLYWYRQALGQGPEFLTYFNYEAQQDKSGLPNDRFSAERPEGSISTLTIQRTEQRDSAMYRCASSPVGTEAFFGQGTRLTVV.

In DNA form, the CDR3 reads TGTGCCAGCAGTTACTCGGGACAGCCAAATCAGCCCCAGCATTTT. It yields the protein CASSYSGQPNQPQHF. V gene TRBV6-5 combines with J gene TRBJ1-5; 7 bases fit TRBD1. This CDR3 spans 15 amino acids. Looked up from germline, CDR1 is MNHEY and CDR2 is SVGAGI. Losses at the gene ends were 0 bases for V and 4 bases for J; bases not matched to a gene: 3.

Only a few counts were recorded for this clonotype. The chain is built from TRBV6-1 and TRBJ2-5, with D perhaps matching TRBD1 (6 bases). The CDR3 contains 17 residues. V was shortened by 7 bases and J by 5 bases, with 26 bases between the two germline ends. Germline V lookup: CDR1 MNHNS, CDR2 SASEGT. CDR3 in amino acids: CASTASTATGVSETQYF. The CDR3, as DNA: TGTGCCAGCACCGCTTCGACCGCGACAGGAGTTTCGGAGACCCAGTACTTC.

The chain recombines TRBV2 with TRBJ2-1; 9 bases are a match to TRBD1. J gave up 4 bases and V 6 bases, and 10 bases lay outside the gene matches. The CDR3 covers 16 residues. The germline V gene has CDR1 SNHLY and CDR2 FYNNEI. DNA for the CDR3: TGTGCCAGCAGACCTTTACGGGACAGGGAATACAATGAGCAGTTCTTC. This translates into CASRPLRDREYNEQFF.

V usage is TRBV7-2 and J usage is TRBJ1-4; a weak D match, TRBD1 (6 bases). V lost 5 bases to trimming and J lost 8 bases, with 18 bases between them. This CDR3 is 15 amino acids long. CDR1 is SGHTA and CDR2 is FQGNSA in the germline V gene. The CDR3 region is CASSPRGVKGEKLFF. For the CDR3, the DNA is TGTGCCAGCAGCCCGAGGGGGGTAAAAGGCGAAAAACTGTTTTTT.

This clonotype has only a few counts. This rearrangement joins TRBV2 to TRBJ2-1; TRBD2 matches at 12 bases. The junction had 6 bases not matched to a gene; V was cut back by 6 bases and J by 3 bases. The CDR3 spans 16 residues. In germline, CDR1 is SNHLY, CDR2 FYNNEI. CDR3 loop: CASRPGLAGYYNEQFF. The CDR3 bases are TGTGCCAGCAGGCCGGGACTAGCGGGTTACTACAATGAGCAGTTCTTC.

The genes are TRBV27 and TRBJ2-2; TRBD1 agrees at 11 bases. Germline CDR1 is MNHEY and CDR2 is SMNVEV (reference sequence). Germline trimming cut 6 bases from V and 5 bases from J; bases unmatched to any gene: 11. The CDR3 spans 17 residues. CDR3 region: CASSPIRTGGETGELFF. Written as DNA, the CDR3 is TGTGCCAGCAGCCCGATTCGGACAGGGGGCGAGACCGGGGAGCTGTTTTTT.

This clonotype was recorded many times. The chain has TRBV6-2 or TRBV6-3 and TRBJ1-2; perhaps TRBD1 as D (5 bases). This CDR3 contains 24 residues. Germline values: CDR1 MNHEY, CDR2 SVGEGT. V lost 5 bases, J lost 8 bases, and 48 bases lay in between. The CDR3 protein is CASSHPNPQTQPLSVVVVDSGYTF. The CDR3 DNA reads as TGTGCCAGCAGTCACCCGAATCCACAGACCCAGCCGCTCTCGGTTGTAGTGGTCGACAGCGGCTACACCTTC.

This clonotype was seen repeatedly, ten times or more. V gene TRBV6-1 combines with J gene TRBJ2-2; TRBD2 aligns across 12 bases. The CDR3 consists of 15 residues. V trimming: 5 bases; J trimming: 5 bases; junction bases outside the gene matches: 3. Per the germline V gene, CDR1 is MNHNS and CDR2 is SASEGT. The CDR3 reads CASSPTSGGTGELFF. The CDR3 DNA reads TGTGCCAGCAGTCCAACTAGCGGGGGGACCGGGGAGCTGTTTTTT.

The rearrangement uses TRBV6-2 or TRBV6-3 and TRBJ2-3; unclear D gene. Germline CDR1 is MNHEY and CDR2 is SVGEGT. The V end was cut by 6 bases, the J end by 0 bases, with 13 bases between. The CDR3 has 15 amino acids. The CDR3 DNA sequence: TGTGCCAGCAGCGCCACTCGAGGAAGCACAGATACGCAGTATTTT. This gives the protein CASSATRGSTDTQYF.

As DNA, the CDR3 is TGTGCCAGTAATTTAGCGGGGGGGCTCTACAATGAGCAGTTCTTC. This sequence encodes CASNLAGGLYNEQFF. The V and J genes are TRBV19 and TRBJ2-1; the match to TRBD2 covers 11 bases. Per the germline V gene, CDR1 is LNHDA and CDR2 is SQIVND (reference sequence). Trimming took 7 bases from V and 3 from J; bases not matched to a gene: 5. The CDR3 extends over 15 amino acids.

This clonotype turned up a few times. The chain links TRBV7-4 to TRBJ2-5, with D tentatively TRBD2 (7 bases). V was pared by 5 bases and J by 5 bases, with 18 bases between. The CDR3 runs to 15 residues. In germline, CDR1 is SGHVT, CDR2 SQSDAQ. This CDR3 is CASSRGGGALETQYF. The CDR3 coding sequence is TGTGCCAGCAGCCGAGGAGGGGGGGCCTTGGAGACCCAGTACTTC. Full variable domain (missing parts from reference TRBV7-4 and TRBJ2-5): GAGVSQSPRYKVAKRGRDVALRCDSISGHVTLYWYRQTLGQGSEVLTYSQSDAQRDKSGRPSGRFSAERPERSVSTLKIQRTEQGDSAVYLCASSRGGGALETQYFGPGTRLLVL.

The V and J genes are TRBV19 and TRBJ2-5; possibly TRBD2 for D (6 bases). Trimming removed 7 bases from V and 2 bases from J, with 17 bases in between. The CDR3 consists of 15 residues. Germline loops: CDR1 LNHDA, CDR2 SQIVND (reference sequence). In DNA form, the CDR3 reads TGTGCCAGTATCGACACGTGGGGGGATCAAGAGACCCAGTACTTC. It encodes CASIDTWGDQETQYF.

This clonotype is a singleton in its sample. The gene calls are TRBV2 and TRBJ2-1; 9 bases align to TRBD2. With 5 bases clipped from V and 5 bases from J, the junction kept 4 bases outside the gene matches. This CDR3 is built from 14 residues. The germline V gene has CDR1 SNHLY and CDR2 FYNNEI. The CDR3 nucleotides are TGTGCCAGCAGTCCTAGCGGGGTCCACAATGAGCAGTTCTTC. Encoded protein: CASSPSGVHNEQFF.

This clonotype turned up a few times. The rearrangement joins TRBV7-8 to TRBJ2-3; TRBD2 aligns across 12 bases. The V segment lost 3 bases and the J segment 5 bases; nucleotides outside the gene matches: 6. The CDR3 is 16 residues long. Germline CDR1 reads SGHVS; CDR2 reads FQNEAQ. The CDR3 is CASSFASGGGEDTQYF. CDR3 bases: TGTGCCAGCAGCTTCGCTAGCGGGGGGGGAGAAGATACGCAGTATTTT.

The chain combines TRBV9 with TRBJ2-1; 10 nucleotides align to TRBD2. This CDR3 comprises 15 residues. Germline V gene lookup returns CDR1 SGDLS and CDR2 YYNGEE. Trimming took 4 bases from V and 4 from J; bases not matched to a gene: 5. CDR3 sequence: CASSNGLAVYNEQFF. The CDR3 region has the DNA TGTGCCAGCAGCAACGGACTAGCGGTTTACAATGAGCAGTTCTTC.

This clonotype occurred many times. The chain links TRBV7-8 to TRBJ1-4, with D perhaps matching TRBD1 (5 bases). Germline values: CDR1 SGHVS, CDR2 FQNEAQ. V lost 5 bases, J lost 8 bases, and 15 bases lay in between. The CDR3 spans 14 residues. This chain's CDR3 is CASSPGGDREKLFF. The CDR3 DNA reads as TGTGCCAGCAGCCCTGGCGGGGACCGGGAAAAACTGTTTTTT.

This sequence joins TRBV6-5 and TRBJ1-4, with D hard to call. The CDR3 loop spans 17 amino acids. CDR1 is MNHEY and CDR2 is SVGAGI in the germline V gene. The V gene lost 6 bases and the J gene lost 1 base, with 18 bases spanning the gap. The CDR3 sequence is CASSPFLGMGTNEKLFF. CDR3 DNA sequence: TGTGCCAGCAGCCCATTCTTGGGCATGGGAACTAATGAAAAACTGTTTTTT.

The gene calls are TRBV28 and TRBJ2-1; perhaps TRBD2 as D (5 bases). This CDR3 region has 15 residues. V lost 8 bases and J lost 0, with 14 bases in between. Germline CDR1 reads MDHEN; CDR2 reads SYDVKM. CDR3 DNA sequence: TGTGCCAGCCAAATTCGGGGAAGCTCCTACAATGAGCAGTTCTTC. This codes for CASQIRGSSYNEQFF.

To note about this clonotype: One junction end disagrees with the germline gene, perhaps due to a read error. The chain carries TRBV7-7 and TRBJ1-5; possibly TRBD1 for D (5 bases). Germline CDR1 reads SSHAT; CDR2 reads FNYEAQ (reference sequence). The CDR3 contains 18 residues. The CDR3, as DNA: TGTGCTAGCAGCTTAGTAGTCCAGGGCGACAATAGCAATCAGCCCCAGCATTTT. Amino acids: CASSLVVQGDNSNQPQHF. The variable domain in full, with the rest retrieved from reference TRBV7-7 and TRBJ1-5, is GAGVSQSPRYKVTKRGQDVTLRCDPISSHATLYWYQQALGQGPEFLTYFNYEAQPDKSGLPSDRFSAERPEGSISTLTIQRTEQRDSAMYRCASSLVVQGDNSNQPQHFGDGTRLSIL.

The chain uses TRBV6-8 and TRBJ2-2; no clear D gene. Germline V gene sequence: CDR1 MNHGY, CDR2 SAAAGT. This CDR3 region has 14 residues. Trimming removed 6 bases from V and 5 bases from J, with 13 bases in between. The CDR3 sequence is CASSSGPATGELFF. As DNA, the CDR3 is TGTGCCAGCAGCTCAGGACCCGCTACCGGGGAGCTGTTTTTT.

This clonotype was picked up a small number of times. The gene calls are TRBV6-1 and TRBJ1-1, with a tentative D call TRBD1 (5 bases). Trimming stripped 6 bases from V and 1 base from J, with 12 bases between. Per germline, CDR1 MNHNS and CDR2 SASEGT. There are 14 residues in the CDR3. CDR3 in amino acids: CASRAGTQNTEAFF. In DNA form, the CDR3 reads TGTGCCAGCAGAGCCGGGACGCAGAACACTGAAGCTTTCTTT.

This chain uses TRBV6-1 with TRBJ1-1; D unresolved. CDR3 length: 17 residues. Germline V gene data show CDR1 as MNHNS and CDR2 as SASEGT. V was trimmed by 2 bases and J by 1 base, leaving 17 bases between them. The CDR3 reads CASSEIAGRASNTEAFF. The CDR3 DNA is TGTGCCAGCAGTGAAATAGCGGGGAGGGCCTCGAACACTGAAGCTTTCTTT.

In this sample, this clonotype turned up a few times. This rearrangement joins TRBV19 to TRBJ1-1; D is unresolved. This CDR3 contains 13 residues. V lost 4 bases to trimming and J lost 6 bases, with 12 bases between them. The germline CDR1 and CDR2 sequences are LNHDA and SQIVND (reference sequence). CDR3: CASSTGTGAEAFF. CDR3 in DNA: TGTGCCAGTAGTACCGGAACGGGCGCTGAAGCTTTCTTT.